Each of the 21 T cell receptor beta chains below was sequenced from the same sample in a study of T cell changes during pregnancy in multiple sclerosis. Sequencing was performed with immunoSEQ multiplex PCR; in TCRdb, only in-frame clones are kept and a portion is missing. This sample has over 65,000 clones, with roughly 90% found just once. Sequenced material: peripheral blood, taken in the first trimester of pregnancy. The receptors were sampled from a female donor with multiple sclerosis, enrolled in a pregnancy study.

The V call is TRBV11-2, the J call TRBJ2-7, with D perhaps matching TRBD1 (5 bases). Germline V gives CDR1 SGHAT, CDR2 FQNNGV. V shed 4 bases and J shed 6 bases, with 13 bases lying between them. There are 13 residues in the CDR3. The CDR3 spells CASSSARASEQYF. CDR3 sequence (DNA): TGTGCCAGCAGCTCCGCCAGGGCAAGCGAGCAGTACTTC.

The chain uses TRBV11-3 and TRBJ2-7, with TRBD1 matching 9 bases. Germline V gene data show CDR1 as SGHNT and CDR2 as YENEEA. This CDR3 region has 16 residues. Trimming removed 0 bases from V and 4 bases from J; junction bases left unmatched: 7. CDR3 sequence reads: CASSLEKTGGNYEQYF. The CDR3 coding sequence is TGTGCCAGCAGCTTAGAGAAGACAGGGGGGAATTACGAGCAGTACTTC.

This clone was observed a single time. The chain joins TRBV5-4 to TRBJ2-3; 13 bases match TRBD2. The V gene's germline CDR1 is SGHNT and CDR2 YYREEE (reference sequence). The CDR3 runs to 14 residues. The CDR3 nucleotides are TGTGCTACTAGCGGGGGGGGGAGCACAGATACGCAGTATTTT. It is translated as CATSGGGSTDTQYF.

The chain uses TRBV19 and TRBJ1-5, with TRBD1 identical over 10 bases. The CDR3 is 16 residues long. The germline gives CDR1 LNHDA, CDR2 SQIVND (reference sequence). J lost 1 base, V lost 4 bases, and 4 bases had no gene match. CDR3 sequence reads: CASSTRQGASNQPQHF. The CDR3 DNA sequence: TGTGCCAGTAGTACCAGACAGGGGGCGAGCAATCAGCCCCAGCATTTT.

J is TRBJ1-4 and V is TRBV7-9, with D possibly TRBD1 on 5 matching bases. The CDR3 sequence is 16 residues long. Between the trimmed V and J ends, which lost 0 bases and 0 bases, there was a span of 8 bases. In germline, CDR1 is SEHNR, CDR2 FQNEAQ (reference sequence). The CDR3 protein is CASSLAEGATNEKLFF. For the CDR3, the DNA is TGTGCCAGCAGCTTAGCGGAAGGGGCAACTAATGAAAAACTGTTTTTT.

In DNA form, the CDR3 reads TGTGCCAGCAGCTTGGCCGGGTCAGATCAGCCCCAGCATTTT. This translates into CASSLAGSDQPQHF. The gene calls are TRBV5-6 and TRBJ1-5; D is unresolved. The CDR3 loop spans 14 amino acids. Between the trimmed V and J ends, which lost 0 bases and 5 bases, there was a span of 9 bases. Looked up from germline, CDR1 is SGHDT and CDR2 is YYEEEE. The variable domain in full, completed from reference TRBV5-6 and TRBJ1-5, reads DAGVTQSPTHLIKTRGQQVTLRCSPKSGHDTVSWYQQALGQGPQFIFQYYEEEERQRGNFPDRFSGHQFPNYSSELNVNALLLGDSALYLCASSLAGSDQPQHFGDGTRLSIL.

This sequence joins TRBV5-5 and TRBJ1-1; possibly TRBD1 for D (6 bases). Germline CDR1 and CDR2: SGHKS and YYEKEE (reference sequence). Trimming cost V 4 bases and J 1 base, with 17 bases left between them. The CDR3 is made up of 16 amino acids. CDR3 DNA sequence: TGTGCCAGCAGCGGATTGGACAGACCCCGGAACACTGAAGCTTTCTTT. Encoded protein: CASSGLDRPRNTEAFF.

J is TRBJ1-2 and V is TRBV11-2, with TRBD1 matching 9 bases. This CDR3 is built from 18 residues. The ends lost 5 bases at V and 4 bases at J; junction bases unmatched: 17. Germline CDR1 and CDR2: SGHAT and FQNNGV. The CDR3 is CASSPRGTGLGEIYGYTF. CDR3 sequence (DNA): TGTGCCAGCAGCCCACGAGGGACAGGGCTAGGGGAGATCTATGGCTACACCTTC.

This chain links TRBV27 with TRBJ2-7, with D perhaps matching TRBD1 (5 bases). The germline V and J ends were trimmed by 1 base and 0 bases, with 7 bases remaining between them. This CDR3 contains 14 residues. Germline V gene data show CDR1 as MNHEY and CDR2 as SMNVEV (reference sequence). CDR3 amino acids: CASSLWGDSYEQYF. The CDR3 DNA reads TGTGCCAGCAGTTTATGGGGCGACTCCTACGAGCAGTACTTC.

The CDR3 DNA sequence: TGTGCCCGAGGGACAGTCGGAGAGACCCAGTACTTC. It codes for CARGTVGETQYF. The rearrangement uses TRBV30 and TRBJ2-5; TRBD1 agrees at 7 bases. The ends lost 8 bases at V and 4 bases at J; junction bases unmatched: 7. The CDR3 runs to 12 residues. In germline, CDR1 is GTSNPN, CDR2 SVGIG (reference sequence).

The chain joins TRBV5-1 to TRBJ1-3, with 7 bases fitting TRBD1. Germline V gene lookup returns CDR1 SGHRS and CDR2 YFSETQ. The CDR3 loop spans 16 amino acids. V lost 4 bases and J lost 1; bases outside the gene matches: 8. The CDR3 DNA sequence: TGCGCCAGCAGCCCTATGGCGACAGGGTCTGGAAACACCATATATTTT. Protein sequence: CASSPMATGSGNTIYF.

CDR3 in amino acids: CASSQEVNTGGGSPLHF. CDR3 coding DNA: TGCGCCAGCAGCCAAGAGGTAAACACAGGGGGGGGCTCACCCCTCCACTTT. This chain joins TRBV4-1 and TRBJ1-6, with 8 bases fitting TRBD1. CDR1 MGHRA and CDR2 YSYEKL come from the germline V gene. The junction had 11 bases not matched to a gene; V was cut back by 0 bases and J by 10 bases. This CDR3 is built from 17 residues.

The chain links TRBV7-2 to TRBJ1-2, with D hard to call. V dropped 5 bases and J dropped 5 bases, with 12 bases sitting between them. The CDR3 is made up of 13 amino acids. Germline V lookup: CDR1 SGHTA, CDR2 FQGNSA. CDR3 bases: TGTGCCAGCAGCCCGGGTTGGCGGTATGGCTACACCTTC. It is translated as CASSPGWRYGYTF.

The chain has TRBV7-3 and TRBJ2-2, with D perhaps matching TRBD1 (5 bases). V was clipped by 1 base and J by 1 base, with 10 bases between them. Germline lookup yields CDR1 SGHTA and CDR2 FQGTGA. CDR3 length: 16 residues. Written as DNA, the CDR3 is TGTGCCAGCAGCTTAAAGGGGCCGGTGAACACCGGGGAGCTGTTTTTT. Translated: CASSLKGPVNTGELFF.

V and J are TRBV5-1 and TRBJ1-2, with 11 positions matching TRBD1. The V gene's germline CDR1 is SGHRS and CDR2 YFSETQ. The V segment lost 4 bases and the J segment 0 bases; nucleotides outside the gene matches: 8. The CDR3 runs to 17 residues. CDR3 in amino acids: CASSPRTGGTSNYGYTF. In nucleotides, the CDR3 is TGCGCCAGCAGCCCAAGGACAGGGGGCACCTCTAACTATGGCTACACCTTC.

The V and J genes are TRBV11-3 and TRBJ1-1, with D unresolved. The CDR3 runs 13 residues. The germline V gene has CDR1 SGHNT and CDR2 YENEEA. Trimming cost V 0 bases and J 2 bases, with 4 bases left between them. The CDR3 nucleotides are TGTGCCAGCAGCTTAGAGAGAAACACTGAAGCTTTCTTT. Protein: CASSLERNTEAFF.

The chain carries TRBV7-2 and TRBJ2-6; D is perhaps TRBD2 (6 bases). In germline, CDR1 is SGHTA, CDR2 FQGNSA. The CDR3 is made up of 17 amino acids. Trimming left V 2 bases short and J 3 bases short, with 14 bases between. The CDR3: CASSLIGGRSGANVLTF. As DNA, the CDR3 is TGTGCCAGCAGCTTAATCGGGGGAAGAAGTGGGGCCAACGTCCTGACTTTC.

The chain joins TRBV28 to TRBJ2-1; 7 bases align to TRBD2. There are 13 residues in the CDR3. The junction had 6 bases not matched to a gene; V was cut back by 5 bases and J by 8 bases. Per the germline V gene, CDR1 is MDHEN and CDR2 is SYDVKM. The CDR3 DNA reads as TGTGCCAGCAGTCGTCGGACTAGGGATGAGCAGTTCTTC. Protein: CASSRRTRDEQFF. Supplemented by reference TRBV28 and TRBJ2-1, the full variable domain reads DVKVTQSSRYLVKRTGEKVFLECVQDMDHENMFWYRQDPGLGLRLIYFSYDVKMKEKGDIPEGYSVSREKKERFSLILESASTNQTSMYLCASSRRTRDEQFFGPGTRLTVL.

This chain links TRBV2 with TRBJ2-3; tentative D call: TRBD1 (5 bases). V dropped 6 bases and J dropped 4 bases, with 11 bases sitting between them. Germline CDR1 reads SNHLY; CDR2 reads FYNNEI. The CDR3 sequence is 13 residues long. CDR3 in amino acids: CASRHRRADTQYF. The CDR3, as DNA: TGTGCCAGCAGGCACAGGCGTGCAGATACGCAGTATTTT. Based on the CDR3 plus reference TRBV2 and TRBJ2-3, the full variable domain is EPEVTQTPSHQVTQMGQEVILRCVPISNHLYFYWYRQILGQKVEFLVSFYNNEISEKSEIFDDQFSVERPDGSNFTLKIRSTKLEDSAMYFCASRHRRADTQYFGPGTRLTVL.

The chain has TRBV10-2 and TRBJ2-1; D perhaps matches TRBD1 (5 bases). Germline V lookup: CDR1 WSHSY, CDR2 SAAADI. V lost 2 bases and J 0 bases, leaving 11 bases between the germline ends. The CDR3 consists of 16 residues. The CDR3 loop reads CASSEVRQPSYNEQFF. In nucleotides, the CDR3 is TGCGCCAGCAGTGAGGTGAGACAGCCCTCCTACAATGAGCAGTTCTTC.

This sequence joins TRBV11-2 and TRBJ2-5, with 11 bases that match TRBD2. Germline CDR1 and CDR2: SGHAT and FQNNGV. After removal of 4 bases from V and 6 bases from J, the junction contained 10 bases not matched to a gene. This CDR3 region has 16 residues. The CDR3 DNA reads TGTGCCAGCAGCTCGGGACTAGCGGCGAGGGGAAAGACCCAGTACTTC. It encodes CASSSGLAARGKTQYF.